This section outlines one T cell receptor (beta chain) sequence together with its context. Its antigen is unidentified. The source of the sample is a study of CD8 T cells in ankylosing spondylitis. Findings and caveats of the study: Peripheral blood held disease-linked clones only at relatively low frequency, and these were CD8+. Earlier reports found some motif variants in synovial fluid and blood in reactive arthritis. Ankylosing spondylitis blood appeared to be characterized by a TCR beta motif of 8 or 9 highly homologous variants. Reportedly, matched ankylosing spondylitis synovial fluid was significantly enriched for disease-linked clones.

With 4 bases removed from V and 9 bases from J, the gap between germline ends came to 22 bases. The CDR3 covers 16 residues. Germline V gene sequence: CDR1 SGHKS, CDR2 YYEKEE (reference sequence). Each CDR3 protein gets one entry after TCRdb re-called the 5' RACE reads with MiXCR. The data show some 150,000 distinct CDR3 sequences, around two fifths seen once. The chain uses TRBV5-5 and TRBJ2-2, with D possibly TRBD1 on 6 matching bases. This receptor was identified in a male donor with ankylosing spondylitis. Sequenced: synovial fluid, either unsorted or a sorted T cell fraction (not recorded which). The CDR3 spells CASSRAGTPEHRELFF. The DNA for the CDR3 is TGTGCCAGCAGCCGAGCCGGGACACCTGAACACCGGGAGCTGTTTTTT.